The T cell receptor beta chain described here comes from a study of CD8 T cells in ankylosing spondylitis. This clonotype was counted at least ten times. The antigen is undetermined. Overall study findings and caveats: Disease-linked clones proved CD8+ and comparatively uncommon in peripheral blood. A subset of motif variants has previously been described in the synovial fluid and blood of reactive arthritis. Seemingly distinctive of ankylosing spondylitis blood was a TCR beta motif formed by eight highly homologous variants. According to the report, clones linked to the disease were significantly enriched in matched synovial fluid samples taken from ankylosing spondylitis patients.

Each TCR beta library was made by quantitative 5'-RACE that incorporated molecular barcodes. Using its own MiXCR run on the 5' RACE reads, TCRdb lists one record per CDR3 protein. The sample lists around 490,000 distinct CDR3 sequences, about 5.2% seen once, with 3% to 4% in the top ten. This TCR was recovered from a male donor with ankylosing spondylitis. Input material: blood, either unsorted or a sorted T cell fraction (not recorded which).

CDR3 DNA sequence: TGCAGTGCTAGAGATCCGGGGGGAGCCTACGAGCAGTACTTC. Translation gives CSARDPGGAYEQYF. This rearrangement joins TRBV20-1 to TRBJ2-7, with 7 nucleotides matching TRBD2. The CDR3 spans 14 residues. Per the germline V gene, CDR1 is DFQATT and CDR2 is SNEGSKA (reference sequence). V lost 0 bases and J lost 2; bases outside the gene matches: 4.